These 20 T cell receptor beta chains were all obtained from the same sample, sequenced in a study of shared clonotypes between healthy human individuals (dated by TCRdb to the early 2020s). The library came from the immunoSEQ multiplex PCR assay. Held by TCRdb, this immuneACCESS table contains in-frame sequences only and omits some clones. Under half of the omission traces to an unresolved V gene where checked; the cause of the rest is unknown. The sample table contains roughly 700,000 clones; only one count was recorded for less than 85% of them. Under 2% of the sample is in the top ten clones. The sequencing sample was made of memory CD4+ T cells sorted from blood. Reading the label with the study, this specimen's cell subset or site is: CD45RA-negative fraction. Receptors were obtained from a woman in her 30s in good health.

This clone occurred once. The chain employs TRBV6-6 and TRBJ1-5; TRBD1 might be the D (5 bases). CDR1 MNHNY and CDR2 SVGAGI come from the germline V gene (reference sequence). V was pared by 7 bases and J by 2 bases, with 12 bases between. This CDR3 comprises 14 residues. The CDR3 spells CASKGEEGNQPQHF. As DNA, the CDR3 is TGTGCCAGCAAAGGGGAAGAGGGCAATCAGCCCCAGCATTTT.

The genes are TRBV27 and TRBJ2-5; D is unclear. Germline V gene sequence: CDR1 MNHEY, CDR2 SMNVEV (reference sequence). V lost 6 bases and J 0 bases, leaving 8 bases between the germline ends. The CDR3 contains 13 residues. The DNA for the CDR3 is TGTGCCAGCAGCCCCACGTACCAAGAGACCCAGTACTTC. Protein: CASSPTYQETQYF.

This chain links TRBV5-4 with TRBJ2-2; D uncertain. The CDR3 is 15 amino acids. Germline V lookup: CDR1 SGHNT, CDR2 YYREEE (reference sequence). V shed 4 bases and J shed 4 bases, with 14 bases lying between them. CDR3: CASSPAQTPTGELFF. The CDR3 DNA is TGTGCCAGCAGCCCAGCACAAACTCCCACCGGGGAGCTGTTTTTT.

The chain employs TRBV9 and TRBJ2-7, with 7 bases lining up with TRBD2. The CDR3 extends over 14 amino acids. Germline V CDR1 and CDR2: SGDLS, YYNGEE. Trimming took 3 bases from V and 0 from J; bases not matched to a gene: 3. CDR3 sequence reads: CASSAAGNSYEQYF. The CDR3 coding sequence is TGTGCCAGCAGCGCAGCGGGAAACTCCTACGAGCAGTACTTC. Based on the CDR3 plus reference TRBV9 and TRBJ2-7, the full variable domain is DSGVTQTPKHLITATGQRVTLRCSPRSGDLSVYWYQQSLDQGLQFLIQYYNGEERAKGNILERFSAQQFPDLHSELNLSSLELGDSALYFCASSAAGNSYEQYFGPGTRLTVT.

This rearrangement joins TRBV29-1 to TRBJ1-4; a weak D match, TRBD1 (5 bases). V lost 4 bases and J 8 bases, leaving 20 bases between the germline ends. This CDR3 region has 15 residues. Germline lookup yields CDR1 SQVTM and CDR2 ANQGSEA. CDR3 nucleotide sequence: TGCAGCGTTGCGACGAGTGGGGCCGTTGGAGAAAAACTGTTTTTT. It is translated as CSVATSGAVGEKLFF.

The chain carries TRBV7-9 and TRBJ1-2, with D uncertain. From germline, CDR1 is SEHNR and CDR2 FQNEAQ (reference sequence). This CDR3 comprises 12 residues. The V end was cut by 8 bases, the J end by 3 bases, with 10 bases between. The CDR3, as DNA: TGTGCCAGCTTTAATTCGTACTATGGCTACACCTTC. Its translation: CASFNSYYGYTF.

The V gene is TRBV4-1, the J gene TRBJ1-4; tentatively, D is TRBD1 (6 bases). Germline V lookup: CDR1 MGHRA, CDR2 YSYEKL. The V gene lost 2 bases and the J gene lost 4 bases, with 11 bases spanning the gap. CDR3 size: 15 residues. Here the CDR3 reads CASSQLGQLNEKLFF. The DNA of the CDR3 is TGCGCCAGCAGCCAACTGGGACAACTTAATGAAAAACTGTTTTTT.

The chain is built from TRBV5-8 and TRBJ2-1, with D hard to call. Germline V lookup: CDR1 SGHTS, CDR2 YDEGEE. V gave up 4 bases and J gave up 6 bases, with 17 bases separating them. This CDR3 contains 15 residues. The chain's CDR3 is CASSPSLGNSNEQFF. CDR3 sequence (DNA): TGTGCCAGCAGCCCCTCTCTGGGGAATTCCAATGAGCAGTTCTTC.

This clone was seen once. The chain recombines TRBV25-1 with TRBJ2-2; TRBD1 agrees at 9 bases. Germline V gene lookup returns CDR1 MGHDK and CDR2 SYGVNS. This CDR3 comprises 15 residues. V was clipped by 6 bases and J by 5 bases; unmatched bases: 7. CDR3: CASSDTGGATGELFF. The CDR3 DNA sequence: TGTGCCAGCAGCGATACAGGGGGCGCAACCGGGGAGCTGTTTTTT.

This sequence joins TRBV5-6 and TRBJ1-1, with a weak D call TRBD1 (5 bases). This CDR3 has 15 residues. Germline V CDR1 and CDR2: SGHDT, YYEEEE. The V gene lost 3 bases and the J gene lost 8 bases, with 20 bases spanning the gap. The CDR3 DNA reads TGTGCCAGCAGCTCGCAATGGACCAGGGACCGAGAAGCTTTCTTT. Encoded protein: CASSSQWTRDREAFF. The complete variable domain, with remaining parts taken from reference TRBV5-6 and TRBJ1-1, reads DAGVTQSPTHLIKTRGQQVTLRCSPKSGHDTVSWYQQALGQGPQFIFQYYEEEERQRGNFPDRFSGHQFPNYSSELNVNALLLGDSALYLCASSSQWTRDREAFFGQGTRLTVV.

V is TRBV7-6 and J is TRBJ2-6; 10 bases agree with TRBD1. The CDR3 sequence is 17 residues long. The trim removed 1 base at V and 3 bases at J, leaving 3 bases unmatched. CDR1 and CDR2 (germline): SGHVS, FNYEAQ. In DNA, the CDR3 is TGTGCCAGCAGCTTAGGACAGGGGGCTTTTGGGGCCAACGTCCTGACTTTC. Protein product: CASSLGQGAFGANVLTF.

The V and J genes are TRBV25-1 and TRBJ2-1, with a possible D match to TRBD2 (6 bases). Per the germline V gene, CDR1 is MGHDK and CDR2 is SYGVNS. V gave up 6 bases and J gave up 2 bases, with 11 bases separating them. The CDR3 consists of 14 residues. In DNA form, the CDR3 reads TGTGCCAGCAGCAGGGCGGGAACCTACAATGAGCAGTTCTTC. Translation: CASSRAGTYNEQFF.

This chain links TRBV28 with TRBJ2-7; D is unclear. The CDR3 has 15 amino acids. V was shortened by 5 bases and J by 2 bases, with 16 bases between the two germline ends. CDR1 and CDR2 (germline): MDHEN, SYDVKM. As DNA, the CDR3 is TGTGCCAGCAGTGGACCGTATAGCCGAGCCTACGAGCAGTACTTC. The encoded protein is CASSGPYSRAYEQYF. Full variable domain (remainder filled in from reference TRBV28 and TRBJ2-7): DVKVTQSSRYLVKRTGEKVFLECVQDMDHENMFWYRQDPGLGLRLIYFSYDVKMKEKGDIPEGYSVSREKKERFSLILESASTNQTSMYLCASSGPYSRAYEQYFGPGTRLTVT.

The chain has TRBV27 and TRBJ2-2, with 8 positions matching TRBD1. Germline V gene data show CDR1 as MNHEY and CDR2 as SMNVEV (reference sequence). This CDR3 comprises 17 residues. The ends lost 5 bases at V and 1 base at J; junction bases unmatched: 9. CDR3 sequence: CASSGTAGTGNTGELFF. DNA for the CDR3: TGTGCCAGCAGTGGGACAGCCGGGACAGGGAACACCGGGGAGCTGTTTTTT.

This chain links TRBV11-2 with TRBJ2-7; D might be TRBD2 (5 bases). Germline V gives CDR1 SGHAT, CDR2 FQNNGV. V was cut by 6 bases and J by 2 bases, with 17 bases left in between. The CDR3 runs 15 residues. CDR3 in DNA: TGTGCCAGCAGACTGGACTCTCTAGAACCCTACGAGCAGTACTTC. Encoded protein: CASRLDSLEPYEQYF.

This clone has just a few counts. This chain uses TRBV6-1 with TRBJ1-5; no clear D. V lost 5 bases to trimming and J lost 0 bases, with 11 bases between them. Germline V CDR1 and CDR2: MNHNS, SASEGT. This CDR3 has 15 amino acids. The CDR3 here is CASSPPSDSNQPQHF. Written as DNA, the CDR3 is TGTGCCAGCAGTCCCCCCTCGGATAGCAATCAGCCCCAGCATTTT.

The V gene is TRBV2, the J gene TRBJ2-1; TRBD2 matches 8 bases. The V gene end was trimmed by 7 bases and the J gene end by 12 bases; junction bases not matched to a gene: 8. Germline CDR1 reads SNHLY; CDR2 reads FYNNEI. The CDR3 is 12 residues long. The chain's CDR3 is CASTGLAEGQFF. In DNA form, the CDR3 reads TGTGCCAGCACAGGACTAGCAGAAGGGCAGTTCTTC.

This sequence joins TRBV11-2 and TRBJ2-3; D is possibly TRBD2 (5 bases). Germline V gene lookup returns CDR1 SGHAT and CDR2 FQNNGV. Trimming removed 1 base at V and 0 bases at J, with 8 bases between. The CDR3 length is 15 residues. CDR3: CASSLAGSSTDTQYF. Written as DNA, the CDR3 is TGTGCCAGCAGCTTAGCGGGATCTAGCACAGATACGCAGTATTTT. Drawing the rest from reference TRBV11-2 and TRBJ2-3, the complete variable domain is EAGVAQSPRYKIIEKRQSVAFWCNPISGHATLYWYQQILGQGPKLLIQFQNNGVVDDSQLPKDRFSAERLKGVDSTLKIQPAKLEDSAVYLCASSLAGSSTDTQYFGPGTRLTVL.

The J gene is TRBJ2-1, the V gene TRBV6-1, with D tentatively TRBD2 (5 bases). CDR3 size: 14 residues. Germline V gene sequence: CDR1 MNHNS, CDR2 SASEGT. The V end lost 8 bases, the J end lost 2 bases, and 13 bases lay between the germline ends. This CDR3 is CASLPGIAYNEQFF. DNA of the CDR3: TGTGCCAGCCTCCCCGGGATCGCCTACAATGAGCAGTTCTTC.

The chain combines TRBV4-1 with TRBJ1-1, with 11 bases identical to TRBD1. Unmatched junction bases numbered 11, after V lost 6 bases and J lost 5 bases. CDR1 and CDR2 from the germline V gene are MGHRA and YSYEKL. The CDR3 spans 16 residues. The CDR3 DNA follows: TGCGCCAGCAGAAAAAGCCGGGACAGGGGGAATACTGAAGCTTTCTTT. This translates into CASRKSRDRGNTEAFF.